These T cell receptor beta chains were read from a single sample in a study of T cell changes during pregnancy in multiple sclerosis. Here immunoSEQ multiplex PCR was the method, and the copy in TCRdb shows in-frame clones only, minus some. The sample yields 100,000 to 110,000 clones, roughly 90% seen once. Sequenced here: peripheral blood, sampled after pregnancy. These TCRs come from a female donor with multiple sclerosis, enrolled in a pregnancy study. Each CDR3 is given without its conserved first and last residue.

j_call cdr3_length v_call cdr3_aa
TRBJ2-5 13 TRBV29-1 SVHQGAGVQETQY
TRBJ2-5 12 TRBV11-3 ASSKWGGRETQY
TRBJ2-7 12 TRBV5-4 ASSWGLLNYEQY
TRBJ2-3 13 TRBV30 AWSSGDAGTDTQY
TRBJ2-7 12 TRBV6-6 ASSPRTGTYEQY
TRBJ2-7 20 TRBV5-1 ASSLVLRGPGDSGIDVGEQY
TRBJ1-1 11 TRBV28 ASSLILNTEAF
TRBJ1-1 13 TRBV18 ASSPVGGRNTEAF
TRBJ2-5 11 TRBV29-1 SVAQRFQETQY
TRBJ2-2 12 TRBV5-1 ASSFAGTGGELF
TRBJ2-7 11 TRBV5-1 ASSTTGSYEQY
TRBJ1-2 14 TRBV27 ASSLSPTGQNSGYT
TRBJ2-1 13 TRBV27 ASSPGTSGANEQF
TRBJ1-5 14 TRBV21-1 ASPGISGYSNQPQH
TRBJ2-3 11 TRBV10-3 ATRLPSTDTQY
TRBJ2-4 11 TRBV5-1 ASSLGQPNIQY